Listed below are T cell receptor beta chains from one sample, sequenced in a study of post-analysis software for immune sequencing data. TCRdb recomputed calls from the PCR reads with MiXCR, one row per CDR3 protein. The sample carries roughly 650,000 distinct CDR3 sequences, roughly three fifths recorded once. Sequenced input: blood. Receptor source: a girl under 10 years old with multiple sclerosis. The CDR3 runs from the conserved cysteine through the conserved F or W. A D gene is named only where the DNA matches it firmly. Clone size is given for some rows only: seen once, a few or many times, or a class if the clone is expanded.

>.|TRBD1|TRBV10-3|TRBJ1-5
TGTGCCATCAGTGAGATAGGACAGGGTGCGCAGCCCCAGCATTTT
CAISEIGQGAQPQHF
>few|TRBD2|TRBV6-6|TRBJ2-5
TGTGCCAGCAGTTACTCTTGGCAGCGGGGGCTAGAGACCCAGTACTTC
CASSYSWQRGLETQYF
>.|.|TRBV21-1|TRBJ2-4
TGTGCCAGCAGCACAATGGGAGTCGTAGCGGGAGGGCCGGGCAACATTCAGTACTTC
CASSTMGVVAGGPGNIQYF
>few|TRBD1|TRBV7-9|TRBJ2-7
TGTGCCAGCAGCTTAGAAACAGGGGGAGACGAGCAGTACTTC
CASSLETGGDEQYF
>.|.|TRBV6-1|TRBJ2-1
TGTGCCAGCAGTGAAATGGGCAGTTACTACAATGAGCAGTTCTTC
CASSEMGSYYNEQFF
>.|.|TRBV7-2|TRBJ1-5
TGTGCCAGCAGCTTAGAGGTCCGGCAGCCCCAGCATTTT
CASSLEVRQPQHF
>few|.|TRBV12-3/TRBV12-4|TRBJ2-7
TGTGCCAGCAGTTCCAGAGGTTCCCCCTCTTACGAGCAGTACTTC
CASSSRGSPSYEQYF
>.|.|TRBV4-1|TRBJ2-7
TGCGCCAGCAGCCAACCCCGGGGAGGCTACGAGCAGTACTTC
CASSQPRGGYEQYF
>.|TRBD1|TRBV11-2|TRBJ2-1
TGTGCCAGCAGCCCCCGGACAGGGGAGGACAATGAGCAGTTCTTC
CASSPRTGEDNEQFF
>few|.|TRBV6-5|TRBJ2-2
TGTGCCAGCAGTTACGGCGGCACCGGGGAGCTGTTTTTT
CASSYGGTGELFF
>.|TRBD2|TRBV20-1|TRBJ2-1
TGCAGTGCCGCAAAGCTAGCGGGGTCTAGCAATGAGCAGTTCTTC
CSAAKLAGSSNEQFF
>.|TRBD2|TRBV20-1|TRBJ2-5
TGCAGTAGAGAACTAGCGGGAGGCCACCAAGAGACCCAGTACTTC
CSRELAGGHQETQYF
>.|.|TRBV5-1|TRBJ2-1
TGCGCCAGCAGCTTGGGCCGCGGTCGGGGGCAGTTCTTC
CASSLGRGRGQFF
>.|TRBD1|TRBV7-9|TRBJ2-5
TGTGCCAGCAGCACCCGGACAGGGCGTCAAGAGACCCAGTACTTC
CASSTRTGRQETQYF
>.|TRBD1|TRBV5-1|TRBJ2-7
TGCGCCAGCAGCTCGGGGACAGGGGCTATCTACGAGCAGTACTTC
CASSSGTGAIYEQYF
>.|TRBD2|TRBV29-1|TRBJ2-5
TGCAGCGGGGAGCCGAGCGGGGGGGAGGAGACCCAGTACTTC
CSGEPSGGEETQYF
>.|TRBD2|TRBV20-1|TRBJ2-1
TGCAGTGCTAGAAGCCCTAGCGGGAGTAGATATGAGCAGTTCTTC
CSARSPSGSRYEQFF
>many|.|TRBV7-2|TRBJ1-6
TGTGCCAGCACCATCGATGGGAATTCACCCCTCCACTTT
CASTIDGNSPLHF
>.|.|TRBV15|TRBJ2-7
TGTGCCACCAGCAGAGACGGGAGCTCCTACGAGCAGTACTTC
CATSRDGSSYEQYF
>.|TRBD2|TRBV11-2|TRBJ2-3
TGTGCCAGCAGCATGGGACTAGCGGGAGCTCGCGCAGATACGCAGTATTTT
CASSMGLAGARADTQYF
>.|TRBD1|TRBV20-1|TRBJ2-1
TGCAGGGCTAGACAACAGGGGCCTGAGCAGTTCTTC
CRARQQGPEQFF
>.|TRBD1|TRBV5-8|TRBJ1-5
TGTGCCAGCAGCATGGGGGACAGGGATCAGCCCCAGCATTTT
CASSMGDRDQPQHF
>many|.|TRBV29-1|TRBJ1-1
TGCAGCGTCGGGGGCCTAGGACACGAGGCTTTCTTT
CSVGGLGHEAFF
>.|.|TRBV12-3/TRBV12-4|TRBJ1-1
TGTGCCAGCAGCGTCCGGGTGGGTTGGACTGAAGCTTTCTTT
CASSVRVGWTEAFF
>.|.|TRBV7-9|TRBJ2-5
TGTGCCAGCACCCGTATGTCTGGGGGTTTAGAGACCCAGTACTTC
CASTRMSGGLETQYF
>.|TRBD1|TRBV12-3/TRBV12-4|TRBJ2-7
TGTGCCAGCAGTCCTGGACAGGGCGTCTACGAGCAGTACTTC
CASSPGQGVYEQYF
>.|.|TRBV29-1|TRBJ1-2
TGCAGCGTTGTTGACAGCAACTATGGCTACACCTTC
CSVVDSNYGYTF
>.|TRBD1|TRBV27|TRBJ2-5
TGTGCCAGCGGCCAAGGACAGGGGAAGGAGACCCAGTACTTC
CASGQGQGKETQYF
>.|.|TRBV20-1|TRBJ2-7
TGCAGTAAGTTAGCCCTACCTTACGAGCAGTACTTC
CSKLALPYEQYF
>.|.|TRBV27|TRBJ2-3
TGTGCCAGCAGTTTTTTAGGGTTCGAAGATACGCAGTATTTT
CASSFLGFEDTQYF
>.|.|TRBV11-1|TRBJ2-5
TGTGCCAGCGCGGAGGGCAGCCAAGAGACCCAGTACTTC
CASAEGSQETQYF
>few|.|TRBV20-1|TRBJ2-7
TGCAGTGCTAGGCCCCCTGGTCGGGGAGTCCACGAGCAGTACTTC
CSARPPGRGVHEQYF
>.|.|TRBV12-3/TRBV12-4|TRBJ2-7
TGTGCCAGCAGCCTCCTAACCTACGAGCAGTACTTC
CASSLLTYEQYF
>few|.|TRBV6-5|TRBJ2-5
TGTGCCAGCGGGGACCCGTACCAAGAGACCCAGTACTTC
CASGDPYQETQYF
>few|.|TRBV20-1|TRBJ2-6
TGCAGTGCCCGGGGAACTGGGGCCAACGTCCTGACTTTC
CSARGTGANVLTF
>.|TRBD2|TRBV10-3|TRBJ2-5
TGTGCCATCAGGGGTAGCGGGGGCCAAGAGACCCAGTACTTC
CAIRGSGGQETQYF
>.|.|TRBV6-6|TRBJ2-7
TGTGCCAGCCGAGGACCTCTAAGCTCCTACGAGCAGTACTTC
CASRGPLSSYEQYF
>.|TRBD1|TRBV24-1|TRBJ2-3
TGTGCCACCAGTGATCGACAGGGAACCCCAAGGACAGATACGCAGTATTTT
CATSDRQGTPRTDTQYF
>.|TRBD2|TRBV5-1|TRBJ2-3
TGCGCCAGCAGCAGCCGGACTAGCGGGAGCTCCGATACGCAGTATTTT
CASSSRTSGSSDTQYF
>.|.|TRBV6-6|TRBJ2-7
TGTGCCAGCACCATTGGGGGAGTCAACTCCTACGAGCAGTACTTC
CASTIGGVNSYEQYF
>.|.|TRBV4-1|TRBJ2-3
TGCGCCAGCAGCCAAGGTCCTCCCGGAGACTCAGATACGCAGTATTTT
CASSQGPPGDSDTQYF
>few|.|TRBV6-2/TRBV6-3|TRBJ2-5
TGTGCCAGCAAGGAGCCATCCGGGGGCGGAGAGACCCAGTACTTC
CASKEPSGGGETQYF
>few|.|TRBV6-2/TRBV6-3|TRBJ2-1
TGTGCCAGCAGTCCCAACCGGGACTCGTACAATGAGCAGTTCTTC
CASSPNRDSYNEQFF
>.|TRBD1|TRBV20-1|TRBJ2-3
TGCAGTGCTAGAGATCCCAGGGGGAGCACAGATACGCAGTATTTT
CSARDPRGSTDTQYF
>.|.|TRBV5-1|TRBJ2-3
TGCGCCAGCAGCGGAGGATATTCTAGCCCAGATACGCAGTATTTT
CASSGGYSSPDTQYF
>few|TRBD2|TRBV5-1|TRBJ2-7
TGCGCCAGCAGTCACGAGGGTGCGGGACTAGCGGGAGTCGAGCAGTACTTC
CASSHEGAGLAGVEQYF
>.|TRBD2|TRBV6-5|TRBJ2-1
TGTGCCAGCACCGTAACTAGCGGGAGCTACAATGAGCAGTTCTTC
CASTVTSGSYNEQFF
>.|.|TRBV3-1|TRBJ2-7
TGTGCCAGCAGCCAAGACGGCGGGCTCTACGAGCAGTACTTC
CASSQDGGLYEQYF
>.|TRBD1|TRBV6-6|TRBJ1-5
TGTGCCAGCAGCTATACAGGGGTAAGACCCCAGCATTTT
CASSYTGVRPQHF
>.|TRBD2|TRBV3-1|TRBJ2-1
TGTGCCAGCAGCCGGGGACTAGCGGGAGGGAATGAGCAGTTCTTC
CASSRGLAGGNEQFF
>.|.|TRBV9|TRBJ2-4
TGTGCCAGCAGCCCCCCGGATGGAAAAAACATTCAGTACTTC
CASSPPDGKNIQYF
>.|.|TRBV6-1|TRBJ2-7
TGTGCCAGCAGTATTGGATCGTCGGGTAACTACGAGCAGTACTTC
CASSIGSSGNYEQYF